These T cell receptor beta chains were read from a single sample in a study of blood T cell repertoires in COVID-19. The protocol was immunoSEQ multiplex PCR, while the TCRdb copy is restricted to in-frame clones and leaves out a portion. The sample includes fewer than 250,000 clones, about 83% of them seen just once. Sequenced input: PBMCs or T cells enriched from blood (not recorded which). The receptors come from a woman in her thirties or forties who had recovered from COVID-19. Each CDR3 is given with its conserved first and last residue. The order of the fields is V gene, J gene, clone size, D gene, CDR3 DNA, CDR3 protein. The D gene is left open where the match is weak. Size is stated for part of the rows, as once, few or many counts, or as a class when the clone is expanded.

v_gene: TRBV7-2
j_gene: TRBJ2-1
abundance: NA
d_gene: TRBD2
CDR3nt: TGTGCCAGCAGCTCGGGACTAGCGGGAGGTAAGGATGAGCAGTTCTTC
CDR3aa: CASSSGLAGGKDEQFF

v_gene: TRBV5-4
j_gene: TRBJ2-1
abundance: NA
d_gene: NA
CDR3nt: TGTGCCAGCAGCCTAAGCCCTCGAGGGTCCGGGCCCTACAATGAGCAGTTCTTC
CDR3aa: CASSLSPRGSGPYNEQFF

v_gene: TRBV25-1
j_gene: TRBJ2-1
abundance: NA
d_gene: TRBD2
CDR3nt: TGTGCCAGTCGGACTAGCGGTACGTACAATGAGCAGTTCTTC
CDR3aa: CASRTSGTYNEQFF

v_gene: TRBV19
j_gene: TRBJ1-2
abundance: NA
d_gene: NA
CDR3nt: TGTGCCAGTAGTATAGGCAGGAAAGACTATGGCTACACCTTC
CDR3aa: CASSIGRKDYGYTF

v_gene: TRBV28
j_gene: TRBJ1-5
abundance: once
d_gene: NA
CDR3nt: TGTGCCAGCAGTTTAGAGGGCGACCATCAGCCCCAGCATTTT
CDR3aa: CASSLEGDHQPQHF

v_gene: TRBV9
j_gene: TRBJ1-2
abundance: NA
d_gene: TRBD1
CDR3nt: TGTGCCAGCAGCCCGCAGGGGGTGGTGGATTATGGCTACACCTTC
CDR3aa: CASSPQGVVDYGYTF

v_gene: TRBV20-1
j_gene: TRBJ2-3
abundance: NA
d_gene: TRBD1
CDR3nt: TGCAGTGCTAGTAAGAGGACAGGGTCGACAGATACGCAGTATTTT
CDR3aa: CSASKRTGSTDTQYF

v_gene: TRBV30
j_gene: TRBJ2-3
abundance: NA
d_gene: NA
CDR3nt: TGTGCCTGGGGCAGGGTCACAGATACGCAGTATTTT
CDR3aa: CAWGRVTDTQYF

v_gene: TRBV7-2
j_gene: TRBJ1-2
abundance: few
d_gene: NA
CDR3nt: TGTGCCAGCAGCCCCCGGACTTACGCTAACTATGGCTACACCTTC
CDR3aa: CASSPRTYANYGYTF

v_gene: TRBV29-1
j_gene: TRBJ2-3
abundance: NA
d_gene: NA
CDR3nt: TGCAGCGTTTTGACTATTTCGCAGGCTCTTCGGTATTTT
CDR3aa: CSVLTISQALRYF

v_gene: TRBV11-1
j_gene: TRBJ1-2
abundance: NA
d_gene: NA
CDR3nt: TGTGCCAGCAGTCAGTCGGGTCTTGGTGGCTACACCTTC
CDR3aa: CASSQSGLGGYTF

v_gene: TRBV6-5
j_gene: TRBJ2-1
abundance: NA
d_gene: TRBD2
CDR3nt: TGTGCCAGCAGCGGGACTAGTTTAGAGGGTGAGCAGTTCTTC
CDR3aa: CASSGTSLEGEQFF

v_gene: TRBV27
j_gene: TRBJ1-6
abundance: NA
d_gene: NA
CDR3nt: TGTGCCAGCAGGGGGGGGAGGAGCTCAAACTTTAATTCACCCCTCCACTTT
CDR3aa: CASRGGRSSNFNSPLHF

v_gene: TRBV19
j_gene: TRBJ1-1
abundance: NA
d_gene: NA
CDR3nt: TGTGCCAGTAGTATCGAGAAGAACACTGAAGCTTTCTTT
CDR3aa: CASSIEKNTEAFF

v_gene: TRBV7-2
j_gene: TRBJ1-2
abundance: NA
d_gene: TRBD1
CDR3nt: TGTGCCAGCAGCCAAAGACTGGGACAGTTTTACGGCTACACCTTC
CDR3aa: CASSQRLGQFYGYTF

v_gene: TRBV28
j_gene: TRBJ2-3
abundance: NA
d_gene: TRBD1
CDR3nt: TGTGCCAGCAGCCGGGACAGGGGAACAGATACGCAGTATTTT
CDR3aa: CASSRDRGTDTQYF

v_gene: TRBV7-8
j_gene: TRBJ2-3
abundance: NA
d_gene: NA
CDR3nt: TGTGCCAGCAGCCAAAGAGGTGTGGCAGATACGCAGTATTTT
CDR3aa: CASSQRGVADTQYF

v_gene: TRBV30
j_gene: TRBJ1-4
abundance: NA
d_gene: TRBD1
CDR3nt: TGTGCCTGGAGTGCCCCGGGGACAGGAAATGAAAAACTGTTTTTT
CDR3aa: CAWSAPGTGNEKLFF

v_gene: TRBV19
j_gene: TRBJ2-1
abundance: NA
d_gene: NA
CDR3nt: TGTGCCAGTAGTATCGGAGACTCCTACAATGAGCAGTTCTTC
CDR3aa: CASSIGDSYNEQFF

v_gene: TRBV25-1
j_gene: TRBJ1-2
abundance: once
d_gene: NA
CDR3nt: TGTGCCAGGATAAGCAACTATGGCTACACCTTC
CDR3aa: CARISNYGYTF

v_gene: TRBV3-1/TRBV3-2
j_gene: TRBJ2-3
abundance: NA
d_gene: NA
CDR3nt: TGTGCCAGCAGCCAAGATTTCGGCAGGGCCAGCACAGATACGCAGTATTTT
CDR3aa: CASSQDFGRASTDTQYF

v_gene: TRBV20-1
j_gene: TRBJ1-2
abundance: NA
d_gene: NA
CDR3nt: TGCAGTGCTAGTGCCCCTGGGGGGAAGGGCTACACCTTC
CDR3aa: CSASAPGGKGYTF

v_gene: TRBV19
j_gene: TRBJ2-7
abundance: NA
d_gene: TRBD2
CDR3nt: TGTGCCAGTAGTATGGGGGGGAGTCCCCCCTACGAGCAGTACTTC
CDR3aa: CASSMGGSPPYEQYF

v_gene: TRBV27
j_gene: TRBJ1-5
abundance: NA
d_gene: TRBD1
CDR3nt: TGTGCCAGCAGTTTGGACGAGGACAGGGCCCAGCCCCAGCATTTT
CDR3aa: CASSLDEDRAQPQHF

v_gene: TRBV5-1
j_gene: TRBJ2-3
abundance: NA
d_gene: TRBD2
CDR3nt: TGCGCCAGCAGCGATAGCGGGAGCGCAGATACGCAGTATTTT
CDR3aa: CASSDSGSADTQYF

v_gene: TRBV29-1
j_gene: TRBJ1-2
abundance: NA
d_gene: NA
CDR3nt: TGCAGCGTTGACTCTAATAACTATGGCTACACCTTC
CDR3aa: CSVDSNNYGYTF

v_gene: TRBV19
j_gene: TRBJ1-1
abundance: NA
d_gene: TRBD1
CDR3nt: TGTGCCAGTAGTATTCGGCGGGACAGGGGGCTTCCCAAAGCTTTCTTT
CDR3aa: CASSIRRDRGLPKAFF

v_gene: TRBV4-1
j_gene: TRBJ2-7
abundance: NA
d_gene: NA
CDR3nt: TGCGCCAGCAGCCAAGATACTCGACAGGCGTACGAGCAGTACTTC
CDR3aa: CASSQDTRQAYEQYF

v_gene: TRBV19
j_gene: TRBJ2-5
abundance: NA
d_gene: NA
CDR3nt: TGTGCCAGTAGTTCCCGGGGGACCCAGTACTTC
CDR3aa: CASSSRGTQYF

v_gene: TRBV9
j_gene: TRBJ2-3
abundance: NA
d_gene: TRBD2
CDR3nt: TGTGCCAGCAGCGGTGGGACTAGCGGACTCACAGATACGCAGTATTTT
CDR3aa: CASSGGTSGLTDTQYF

v_gene: TRBV2
j_gene: TRBJ1-1
abundance: once
d_gene: NA
CDR3nt: TGTGCCAGACAGGGAGGGGAAACTGAAGCTTTCTTT
CDR3aa: CARQGGETEAFF

v_gene: TRBV7-9
j_gene: TRBJ1-1
abundance: NA
d_gene: NA
CDR3nt: TGTGCCAGCAGCTTAGCCCACAGTGCTTTCTTT
CDR3aa: CASSLAHSAFF

v_gene: TRBV19
j_gene: TRBJ2-5
abundance: few
d_gene: TRBD1
CDR3nt: TGTGCCAGTAGCATGACAGGGCCCGAGACCCAGTACTTC
CDR3aa: CASSMTGPETQYF

v_gene: TRBV7-2
j_gene: TRBJ2-1
abundance: NA
d_gene: TRBD2
CDR3nt: TGTGCCAGCAGCTTAGCTATAGCGGGAGGGCGGGATGAGCAGTTCTTC
CDR3aa: CASSLAIAGGRDEQFF

v_gene: TRBV9
j_gene: TRBJ1-2
abundance: NA
d_gene: TRBD1
CDR3nt: TGTGCCAGCAGTGACCCTAAGGACAGGGGGTACTATGGCTACACCTTC
CDR3aa: CASSDPKDRGYYGYTF

v_gene: TRBV27
j_gene: TRBJ2-1
abundance: NA
d_gene: TRBD2
CDR3nt: TGTGCCAGCAGTCTGGGCGCGGGAGAACACAATGAGCAGTTCTTC
CDR3aa: CASSLGAGEHNEQFF

v_gene: TRBV2
j_gene: TRBJ2-7
abundance: NA
d_gene: NA
CDR3nt: TGTGCCAGCAGATGGACACTAACCTACGAGCAGTACTTC
CDR3aa: CASRWTLTYEQYF

v_gene: TRBV14
j_gene: TRBJ2-3
abundance: NA
d_gene: TRBD2
CDR3nt: TGTGCCAGCAGCCAAGTTCTAGCGGGAGTAGATACGCAGTATTTT
CDR3aa: CASSQVLAGVDTQYF

v_gene: TRBV20-1
j_gene: TRBJ2-2
abundance: NA
d_gene: NA
CDR3nt: TGCAGTGCTAGTGGGAGTTACACCGGGGAGCTGTTTTTT
CDR3aa: CSASGSYTGELFF

v_gene: TRBV29-1
j_gene: TRBJ2-1
abundance: few
d_gene: NA
CDR3nt: TGCAGCAGCCATAGGGGGAATGAGCAGTTCTTC
CDR3aa: CSSHRGNEQFF

v_gene: TRBV18
j_gene: TRBJ2-6
abundance: NA
d_gene: NA
CDR3nt: TGTGCCAGCTCACCAGAGGGGGCCAACGTCCTGACTTTC
CDR3aa: CASSPEGANVLTF

v_gene: TRBV5-1
j_gene: TRBJ1-6
abundance: once
d_gene: NA
CDR3nt: TGCGCCAGCAGCCTACGCTTTTCGACGGGGTATAATTCACCCCTCCACTTT
CDR3aa: CASSLRFSTGYNSPLHF